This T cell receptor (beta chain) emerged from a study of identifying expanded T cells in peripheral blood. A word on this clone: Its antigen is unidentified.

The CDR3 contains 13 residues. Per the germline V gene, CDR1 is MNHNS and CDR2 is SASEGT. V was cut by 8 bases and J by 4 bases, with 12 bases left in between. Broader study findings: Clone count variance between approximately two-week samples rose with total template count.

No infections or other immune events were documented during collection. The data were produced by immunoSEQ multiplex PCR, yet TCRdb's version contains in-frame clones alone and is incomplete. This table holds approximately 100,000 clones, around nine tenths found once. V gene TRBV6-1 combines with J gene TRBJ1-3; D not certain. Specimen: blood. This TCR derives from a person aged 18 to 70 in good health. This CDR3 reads CASGGSQGNTIYF. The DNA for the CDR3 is TGTGCCAGCGGAGGGTCGCAGGGAAACACCATATATTTT.